The present TCR beta chain was sequenced within a study of early T cells in non-severe SARS-CoV-2 infection. The wider study: Whole-blood bulk RNA, unsorted, was sequenced, and chains were unpaired.

Unique molecular identifiers tagged individual cDNA molecules. MiXCR, run by TCRdb on the 5' RACE reads, gives a single entry per CDR3 protein. The table lists around 50,000 distinct CDR3 sequences, 9.5% to 13% of them singletons. This clonotype was detected many times. The V and J ends lost 2 bases and 1 base respectively, with 12 bases between them. Germline loops: CDR1 ENHRY, CDR2 SYGVKD. The CDR3 is made up of 16 amino acids. The receptor's source is an adult who was a healthcare worker with PCR-confirmed SARS-CoV-2 infection or an uninfected control (not recorded which). V is TRBV10-3 and J is TRBJ2-1; possibly TRBD2 for D (5 bases). The sequencing sample was made of whole blood. The DNA of the CDR3 is TGTGCCATCAGTGAGGCCGGGAAAGGGTCCTACAATGAGCAGTTCTTC. Translated: CAISEAGKGSYNEQFF.